The 20 T cell receptor beta chains reported below all come from one sample, sequenced in a study of shared clonotypes between healthy human individuals. Using immunoSEQ multiplex PCR, the repertoire was profiled, and TCRdb retains in-frame clones only, with some absent. The sample shows about 2,500,000 clones, 85% to 95% of them seen only once. Sequencing input: naive CD4+ T cells sorted from blood. Indicated subset: CD45RA+ positively selected. The receptors were gathered from a man younger than 35 in good health.

Only one count was recorded for this clone. This sequence joins TRBV4-2 and TRBJ1-1, with D perhaps matching TRBD1 (6 bases). The CDR3 contains 17 residues. Trimming took off 4 bases at V and 0 bases at J, with 18 bases between the two ends. The germline gives CDR1 LGHNA, CDR2 YNFKEQ. The CDR3 spells CASSLQGMSPLNTEAFF. Here the CDR3 DNA reads TGTGCCAGCAGCCTCCAGGGGATGAGCCCTTTGAACACTGAAGCTTTCTTT.

This sequence joins TRBV19 and TRBJ1-5; TRBD1 matches 7 bases. J lost 4 bases, V lost 5 bases, and 14 bases had no gene match. From germline, CDR1 is LNHDA and CDR2 SQIVND (reference sequence). This CDR3 region has 17 residues. The CDR3 reads CASSFSRQGVGNQPQHF. The CDR3 DNA reads TGTGCCAGTAGTTTCTCCAGACAGGGCGTGGGTAATCAGCCCCAGCATTTT.

This clone was picked up a small number of times. CDR3 residues: CASSESIGNSPLHF. In DNA, the CDR3 is TGCGCCAGCAGTGAGTCGATAGGGAATTCACCCCTCCACTTT. The chain carries TRBV10-1 and TRBJ1-6; no clear D gene. Germline assignment: CDR1 WNHNN and CDR2 SYGVQD (reference sequence). The CDR3 totals 14 residues. V was trimmed by 0 bases and J by 7 bases, leaving 7 bases between them.

The chain recombines TRBV5-1 with TRBJ2-1, with D unclear. Germline CDR1 is SGHRS and CDR2 is YFSETQ. This CDR3 is built from 13 residues. With 0 bases removed from V and 2 bases from J, the gap between germline ends came to 3 bases. CDR3 DNA sequence: TGCGCCAGCAGCTTGGTTACCTACAATGAGCAGTTCTTC. Translating gives CASSLVTYNEQFF.

The chain links TRBV6-1 to TRBJ1-1; D gene ambiguous. Germline loops: CDR1 MNHNS, CDR2 SASEGT. Trimming cost V 10 bases and J 1 base, with 7 bases left between them. The CDR3 runs 11 residues. This CDR3 reads CATTRNTEAFF. The DNA for the CDR3 is TGTGCCACGACCAGGAACACTGAAGCTTTCTTT.

The V gene is TRBV10-1, the J gene TRBJ2-7; D is perhaps TRBD2 (5 bases). Germline assignment: CDR1 WNHNN and CDR2 SYGVQD (reference sequence). Trimming shortened V by 0 bases and J by 3 bases, and 12 bases separated the two germline ends. The CDR3 spans 15 residues. In nucleotides, the CDR3 is TGCGCCAGCAGTGAGTCGATAGGGAGAGGCTACGAGCAGTACTTC. Encoded protein: CASSESIGRGYEQYF.

This chain joins TRBV11-2 and TRBJ2-5; 8 positions match TRBD1. The CDR3 loop spans 14 amino acids. Germline CDR1 is SGHAT and CDR2 is FQNNGV. Trimming took 0 bases from V and 7 from J; bases not matched to a gene: 4. The CDR3 spells CASSLEGTGWTQYF. The CDR3 DNA sequence: TGTGCCAGCAGCTTAGAGGGGACAGGTTGGACCCAGTACTTC.

About this clone itself: In the same sample, other DNA sequences code for this CDR3. The rearrangement uses TRBV18 and TRBJ1-1; 8 bases line up with TRBD1. This CDR3 contains 14 residues. The V gene's germline CDR1 is KGHSH and CDR2 LQKENI. The J segment lost 2 bases and the V segment lost 5 bases, leaving 4 bases of the junction unmatched. The CDR3 nucleotides read TGTGCCAGCTCAGTTCAGGGGGCTAACACTGAAGCTTTCTTT. Its protein is CASSVQGANTEAFF.

Only a few counts were recorded for this clone. Other DNA sequences from this sample encode an identical CDR3 as well. This sequence joins TRBV5-1 and TRBJ1-1; TRBD1 matches 8 bases. Germline V gene sequence: CDR1 SGHRS, CDR2 YFSETQ. Trimming cost V 4 bases and J 1 base; bases outside gene matches: 0. This CDR3 spans 13 amino acids. DNA of the CDR3: TGCGCCAGCAGCGGACAGGGGAACACTGAAGCTTTCTTT. Encoded protein: CASSGQGNTEAFF.

With regard to this clone: Other DNA sequences in this sample translate to the same CDR3. The chain uses TRBV14 and TRBJ2-5, with D uncertain. V dropped 1 base and J dropped 4 bases, with 4 bases sitting between them. The CDR3 covers 12 residues. CDR1 is SGHDN and CDR2 is FVKESK in the germline V gene. The DNA for the CDR3 is TGTGCCAGCAGCCAAGCAGGAGAGACCCAGTACTTC. Translated, it gives CASSQAGETQYF.

The rearrangement links TRBV30 to TRBJ2-5, with unresolved D. The J call is uncertain, as TRBJ2-7 better fits the DNA end. Germline V gene data show CDR1 as GTSNPN and CDR2 as SVGIG (reference sequence). The CDR3 covers 11 residues. The CDR3 reads CAWSVGYEQYF. The CDR3 DNA reads as TGTGCCTGGAGTGTAGGCTACGAGCAGTACTTC.

The chain couples TRBV7-9 to TRBJ1-2; D remains ambiguous. Germline V gene data show CDR1 as SEHNR and CDR2 as FQNEAQ (reference sequence). The CDR3 covers 15 residues. V was clipped by 5 bases and J by 2 bases, with 15 bases between them. The CDR3 region has the DNA TGTGCCAGCAGCATAGGAGGGTTTGCGAACTATGGCTACACCTTC. Translated: CASSIGGFANYGYTF.

This chain connects TRBV30 to TRBJ1-6; D ambiguous. CDR3 length equals 13 residues. Trimming took off 4 bases at V and 8 bases at J, with 12 bases between the two ends. The germline V gene encodes CDR1 GTSNPN and CDR2 SVGIG (reference sequence). CDR3 protein: CAWTGGWDSPLHF. For the CDR3, the DNA is TGTGCCTGGACCGGAGGGTGGGATTCACCCCTCCACTTT.

V gene TRBV19 combines with J gene TRBJ2-5; TRBD1 is a possible D gene (5 bases). Trimming left V 5 bases short and J 5 bases short, with 18 bases between. The CDR3 spans 15 residues. Germline assignment: CDR1 LNHDA and CDR2 SQIVND (reference sequence). CDR3 amino acids: CASSGKGHAMETQYF. CDR3 coding DNA: TGTGCCAGTAGTGGTAAAGGACATGCCATGGAGACCCAGTACTTC.

For this clone: At the DNA level, this CDR3 is encoded by other sequences in the same sample as well. The CDR3 DNA follows: TGTGCCAGCAGCTTCACACAGGGCACAGATACGCAGTATTTT. Protein product: CASSFTQGTDTQYF. The chain recombines TRBV11-2 with TRBJ2-3, with a tentative D call TRBD1 (5 bases). V shed 3 bases and J shed 1 base, with 8 bases lying between them. The length of the CDR3 is 14 residues. The germline gives CDR1 SGHAT, CDR2 FQNNGV.

In this sample, this clone turned up once. The chain links TRBV7-2 to TRBJ1-5; no clear D gene. Germline CDR1 and CDR2: SGHTA and FQGNSA. The CDR3 is made up of 14 amino acids. V lost 6 bases to trimming and J lost 9 bases, with 18 bases between them. In nucleotides, the CDR3 is TGTGCCAGCAGTTCTCTCGGGTTAAAAGGGCCCCAGCATTTT. Translation gives CASSSLGLKGPQHF. The full variable domain, rest sourced from reference TRBV7-2 and TRBJ1-5, is GAGVSQSPSNKVTEKGKDVELRCDPISGHTALYWYRQSLGQGLEFLIYFQGNSAPDKSGLPSDRFSAERTGGSVSTLTIQRTQQEDSAVYLCASSSLGLKGPQHFGDGTRLSIL.

The chain has TRBV5-4 and TRBJ2-1, with a possible D match to TRBD2 (6 bases). V lost 0 bases to trimming and J lost 1 base, with 8 bases between them. Germline values: CDR1 SGHNT, CDR2 YYREEE (reference sequence). This CDR3 contains 15 residues. The CDR3 reads CASSLAGESYNEQFF. The CDR3 coding sequence is TGTGCCAGCAGCTTGGCGGGGGAGTCCTACAATGAGCAGTTCTTC.

CDR3 sequence: CASSSGQNDEKLFF. The CDR3 nucleotides are TGCGCCAGCAGCTCGGGACAGAATGATGAAAAACTGTTTTTT. The V gene is TRBV5-1, the J gene TRBJ1-4, with 7 nucleotides matching TRBD1. Germline V gene lookup returns CDR1 SGHRS and CDR2 YFSETQ. The CDR3 runs 14 residues. J was trimmed by 6 bases and V by 3 bases; bases with no gene match: 5.

V and J are TRBV29-1 and TRBJ1-3; D is perhaps TRBD1 (5 bases). The CDR3 totals 13 residues. The germline V gene encodes CDR1 SQVTM and CDR2 ANQGSEA. Trimming left V 4 bases short and J 7 bases short, with 14 bases between. The CDR3 region has the DNA TGCAGCGTTGTCCCGACAGCAGGGAACACCATATATTTT. This translates into CSVVPTAGNTIYF.

V is TRBV7-3 and J is TRBJ1-4, with D unclear. V dropped 4 bases and J dropped 3 bases, with 18 bases sitting between them. CDR1 SGHTA and CDR2 FQGTGA come from the germline V gene. The CDR3 has 17 residues. The CDR3 coding sequence is TGTGCCAGCAGCTCTAATCGCATTCAATTGGCTAATGAAAAACTGTTTTTT. It is translated as CASSSNRIQLANEKLFF.